These 26 T cell receptor beta chains came from one sample sequenced in a study of PD-1 blockade in classical Hodgkin lymphoma. TCRdb's table, derived via immunoSEQ multiplex PCR, lists solely in-frame clones and lacks some. The table lists around 91,000 clones, roughly 76% of them singletons. The patients all showed relapse after autologous stem cell transplantation, while their brentuximab vedotin exposure varied. The sequenced sample was peripheral blood mononuclear cells (PBMCs), obtained before the second cycle of nivolumab. The source of these receptors is a human donor with classical Hodgkin lymphoma.

The rearrangement links TRBV14 to TRBJ2-7, with D tentatively TRBD1 or TRBD2 (5 bases each). The CDR3 extends over 12 amino acids. V lost 3 bases and J 7 bases, leaving 10 bases between the germline ends. From germline, CDR1 is SGHDN and CDR2 FVKESK. CDR3 loop: CASSQGPGEQYF. DNA for the CDR3: TGTGCCAGCAGCCAGGGGCCGGGGGAGCAGTACTTC.

This clone was seen a handful of times. The CDR3 region is CASSQVLAGRAKSYNEQFF. Written as DNA, the CDR3 is TGTGCCAGCAGCCAAGTACTAGCGGGCCGCGCCAAATCTTACAATGAGCAGTTCTTC. The V call is TRBV4-2, the J call TRBJ2-1; 9 nucleotides match TRBD2. The CDR3 length is 19 residues. CDR1 and CDR2 from the germline V gene are LGHNA and YNFKEQ. V dropped 1 base and J dropped 4; count of bases not matched to a gene: 14.

CDR3 in amino acids: CASSDGNTGELFF. The DNA for the CDR3 is TGTGCCAGCAGTGACGGGAACACCGGGGAGCTGTTTTTT. The chain combines TRBV6-5 with TRBJ2-2; D unresolved. The CDR3 spans 13 residues. Trimming stripped 5 bases from V and 1 base from J, with 5 bases between. The germline V gene has CDR1 MNHEY and CDR2 SVGAGI.

V usage is TRBV10-3 and J usage is TRBJ2-5; D is unresolved. Germline lookup yields CDR1 ENHRY and CDR2 SYGVKD. This CDR3 comprises 15 residues. Trimming took 2 bases from V and 4 from J, leaving 14 bases between them. The CDR3 DNA reads as TGTGCCATCAGTGAGCGCGCCGGACCGAGAGAGACCCAGTACTTC. It is translated as CAISERAGPRETQYF.

The chain joins TRBV19 to TRBJ2-1, with D possibly TRBD2 on 7 matching bases. Trimming removed 1 base at V and 10 bases at J, with 14 bases between. Germline CDR1 reads LNHDA; CDR2 reads SQIVND (reference sequence). The CDR3 is 14 amino acids. The DNA of the CDR3 is TGTGCCAGTAGTATAGGGGGGGGCTCGGGCGAGCAGTTCTTC. Amino acids: CASSIGGGSGEQFF.

The rearrangement uses TRBV13 and TRBJ2-1, with TRBD1 as a possible D gene (7 bases). The CDR3 length is 16 residues. V lost 5 bases and J 0 bases, leaving 14 bases between the germline ends. From germline, CDR1 is PRHDT and CDR2 FYEKMQ (reference sequence). The CDR3 DNA reads TGTGCCAGCAGCCGTCGGAGGGACAGCTCCTACAATGAGCAGTTCTTC. The encoded protein is CASSRRRDSSYNEQFF.

This clone was observed a single time. The chain recombines TRBV4-2 with TRBJ2-7, with TRBD2 matching over 7 bases. Germline V lookup: CDR1 LGHNA, CDR2 YNFKEQ. V lost 4 bases, J lost 6 bases, and 9 bases stayed unmatched. The CDR3 covers 14 residues. CDR3 in DNA: TGTGCCAGCAGCCGCGAGCGGGAATCGGGCGAGCAGTACTTC. Protein sequence: CASSRERESGEQYF.

The chain links TRBV7-8 to TRBJ2-5; 8 bases agree with TRBD2. The CDR3 spans 16 residues. Germline lookup yields CDR1 SGHVS and CDR2 FQNEAQ. Losses at the gene ends were 5 bases for V and 4 bases for J; bases not matched to a gene: 12. CDR3 sequence (DNA): TGTGCCAGCAGCACCTTCTTATCGGGAGGGTCAGAGACCCAGTACTTC. This gives the protein CASSTFLSGGSETQYF.

The J gene is TRBJ1-2, the V gene TRBV5-1; D is undetermined. CDR3 length: 14 residues. The V end was cut by 0 bases, the J end by 3 bases, with 9 bases between. CDR1 SGHRS and CDR2 YFSETQ come from the germline V gene. CDR3 DNA sequence: TGCGCCAGCAGCTTGGTGCCCGGGGACTATGGCTACACCTTC. This codes for CASSLVPGDYGYTF.

V is TRBV21-1 and J is TRBJ2-7; TRBD1, as called in the table, went unchecked against the DNA. TRBV21-1 is a pseudogene locus. This CDR3 is built from 9 residues. Here the CDR3 reads CATPGRTPF. CDR3 sequence (DNA): TGTGCCACGCCAGGGCGCACGCCCTTC.

The chain is built from TRBV4-1 and TRBJ1-1; D might be TRBD1 (6 bases). The germline gives CDR1 MGHRA, CDR2 YSYEKL. V was clipped by 2 bases and J by 4 bases, with 11 bases between them. The CDR3 totals 14 residues. For the CDR3, the DNA is TGCGCCAGCAGCCAAACCGGGACAATCACTGAAGCTTTCTTT. Protein product: CASSQTGTITEAFF.

The rearrangement links TRBV14 to TRBJ2-7; no reliable D call. V lost 4 bases and J lost 0, with 7 bases in between. The CDR3 length is 13 residues. Germline CDR1 is SGHDN and CDR2 is FVKESK. This chain's CDR3 is CASSRTGSYEQYF. DNA for the CDR3: TGTGCCAGCAGCCGCACGGGCTCCTACGAGCAGTACTTC.

The J gene is TRBJ2-7, the V gene TRBV10-3, with D possibly being TRBD2 (6 bases). The germline V gene encodes CDR1 ENHRY and CDR2 SYGVKD. The CDR3 runs to 24 residues. V lost 0 bases to trimming and J lost 4 bases, with 40 bases between them. Written as DNA, the CDR3 is TGTGCCATCAGTGAGTCGTTGGAGGGAGCTTGGCAGCTGCGGCCCCGGAAAGGCACATACGAGCAGTACTTC. Protein sequence: CAISESLEGAWQLRPRKGTYEQYF.

This clone was seen more than once but under ten times. The V call is TRBV4-3, the J call TRBJ1-1; D gene unclear. V lost 0 bases and J 5 bases, leaving 7 bases between the germline ends. CDR1 and CDR2 from the germline V gene are LGHNA and YSLEER. This CDR3 comprises 13 residues. CDR3: CASSQDERTEAFF. DNA of the CDR3: TGCGCCAGCAGCCAAGACGAGAGGACTGAAGCTTTCTTT.

This sequence joins TRBV5-1 and TRBJ1-1, with a possible D match to TRBD1 (5 bases). Germline values: CDR1 SGHRS, CDR2 YFSETQ. The CDR3 loop spans 13 amino acids. V lost 3 bases and J 4 bases, leaving 10 bases between the germline ends. The CDR3 region has the DNA TGCGCCAGCAGCTCCGGGACCTCCACTGAAGCTTTCTTT. The encoded protein is CASSSGTSTEAFF.

The gene calls are TRBV6-1 and TRBJ2-3; D is undetermined. Germline CDR1 reads MNHNS; CDR2 reads SASEGT. The CDR3 length is 13 residues. Between the trimmed V and J ends, which lost 2 bases and 2 bases, there was a span of 5 bases. CDR3 loop: CASSEISTDTQYF. The CDR3 DNA is TGTGCCAGCAGTGAAATTTCCACAGATACGCAGTATTTT.

The V and J genes are TRBV2 and TRBJ2-2, with 8 positions matching TRBD2. The CDR3 is made up of 15 amino acids. V lost 11 bases to trimming and J lost 7 bases; unmatched junction nucleotides: 15. The germline CDR1 and CDR2 sequences are SNHLY and FYNNEI. CDR3 residues: CAGSGGSGTHGELFF. CDR3 DNA: TGTGCCGGGTCAGGAGGTAGCGGGACCCACGGGGAGCTGTTTTTT.

This clone came up a few times. The V gene is TRBV30, the J gene TRBJ2-1, with 13 nucleotides matching TRBD2. The CDR3 has 15 residues. V shed 0 bases, J shed 9 bases, and the junction held 5 bases outside the gene matches. The germline CDR1 and CDR2 sequences are GTSNPN and SVGIG (reference sequence). The CDR3 coding sequence is TGTGCCTGGAGTGTAGGACTAGCGGGAGTGGTTGAGCAGTTCTTC. This gives the protein CAWSVGLAGVVEQFF.

This clone was counted once. V and J are TRBV2 and TRBJ2-7, with no clear D. The V gene's germline CDR1 is SNHLY and CDR2 FYNNEI. The CDR3 extends over 12 amino acids. The V end was cut by 6 bases, the J end by 5 bases, with 11 bases between. Here the CDR3 DNA reads TGTGCCAGCAGGGTATATTATAACGAGCAGTACTTC. Protein product: CASRVYYNEQYF.

This rearrangement joins TRBV9 to TRBJ1-1, with D unresolved. The V end was cut by 1 base, the J end by 6 bases, with 10 bases between. CDR3 length equals 13 residues. CDR1 and CDR2 (germline): SGDLS, YYNGEE. In DNA, the CDR3 is TGTGCCAGCAGCGTACCAAATGATTCTGAAGCTTTCTTT. Translated, it gives CASSVPNDSEAFF.

The chain joins TRBV2 to TRBJ2-7; 9 bases are shared with TRBD2. CDR1 SNHLY and CDR2 FYNNEI come from the germline V gene. The CDR3 extends over 14 amino acids. Trimming at V came to 8 bases and at J to 0 bases, leaving 5 bases not matched to a gene. The CDR3 here is CASRSGSLSYEQYF. The CDR3 DNA sequence: TGTGCCAGCCGTAGCGGGAGTCTCTCCTACGAGCAGTACTTC.

This chain uses TRBV28 with TRBJ2-7, with TRBD2 matching 16 bases. CDR3 length equals 18 residues. With V trimmed by 6 bases and J by 0 bases, 8 bases remained unmatched. CDR1 is MDHEN and CDR2 is SYDVKM in the germline V gene. The chain's CDR3 is CASRYEGTSGRASYEQYF. The DNA of the CDR3 is TGTGCCAGCAGGTACGAGGGGACTAGCGGGAGGGCCTCCTACGAGCAGTACTTC.

V gene TRBV30 combines with J gene TRBJ2-3; D perhaps matches TRBD1 (5 bases). V lost 0 bases and J 3 bases, leaving 7 bases between the germline ends. The germline CDR1 and CDR2 sequences are GTSNPN and SVGIG (reference sequence). CDR3 size: 13 residues. CDR3 coding DNA: TGTGCCTGGAGTGTTCAGGGAACAGATACGCAGTATTTT. This codes for CAWSVQGTDTQYF.

V and J are TRBV5-1 and TRBJ2-1; the match to TRBD2 covers 8 bases. Trimming at V came to 3 bases and at J to 7 bases, leaving 12 bases not matched to a gene. Germline assignment: CDR1 SGHRS and CDR2 YFSETQ. The CDR3 has 16 residues. CDR3 in amino acids: CASSSSRAGGGNEQFF. The DNA of the CDR3 is TGCGCCAGCAGCTCCTCGAGGGCGGGAGGAGGAAATGAGCAGTTCTTC.

The rearrangement joins TRBV5-1 to TRBJ1-6; tentatively, D is TRBD1 (6 bases). Germline CDR1 and CDR2: SGHRS and YFSETQ. There are 15 residues in the CDR3. Trimming pared 4 bases from V and 9 bases from J, leaving 17 bases between. For the CDR3, the DNA is TGCGCCAGCAGCCTAGGACGGGCAGGGGTTTCACCCCTCCACTTT. This codes for CASSLGRAGVSPLHF.

The chain carries TRBV2 and TRBJ2-7, with D perhaps TRBD2 (5 bases). CDR1 is SNHLY and CDR2 is FYNNEI in the germline V gene. The CDR3 sequence is 14 residues long. V shed 4 bases and J shed 0 bases, with 10 bases lying between them. The CDR3 spells CASSGERISYEQYF. CDR3 coding DNA: TGTGCCAGCAGTGGGGAGCGGATCTCCTACGAGCAGTACTTC.